This T cell receptor (beta chain) was documented in a study of blood T cells in healthy people across ages. The V end lost 6 bases, the J end lost 4 bases, and 7 bases lay between the germline ends. CDR3 length: 11 amino acids. Germline V gene lookup returns CDR1 SQVTM and CDR2 ANQGSEA. Alongside a J-beta primer mix, a sample-barcoded 5' primer served in a second PCR lasting about 7 to 11 cycles. Each CDR3 protein gets one entry after TCRdb re-called the 5' RACE reads with MiXCR. This table has about 560,000 distinct CDR3 sequences, roughly a quarter appearing once. The table lists this clonotype with a few counts. Another study also made use of these data, one on T cells of mothers and their children. That source reports: For the second PCR, the M1S primer put in sample barcodes and 2-4 random nucleotides.

The receptor was derived from a boy aged 2 to 9 in good health. The sample consisted of blood. The chain carries TRBV29-1 and TRBJ1-3; D unresolved. The CDR3 DNA reads TGCAGCGTCGACGGAGGAAACACCATATATTTT. Its translation is CSVDGGNTIYF.